The 21 T cell receptor beta chains given below trace back to one sample, sequenced in a study of tumor-infiltrating lymphocytes in primary liver carcinoma. Total RNA amounting to 500 ng was the source from which TCR beta cDNA was made with a constant-region primer. What produced the TCR beta libraries was three nested multiplex PCR rounds using slightly modified ARM-PCR. Primers for the first two PCR rounds were TRBV1-TRBV30 forward primers and a C-beta reverse primer (10 cycles per round). TCRdb reanalysed the multiplex PCR reads using MiXCR and keeps one entry per CDR3 protein. The sample includes about 180,000 distinct CDR3 sequences, roughly 60% of them seen just once. Blood RNA originated from unsorted whole blood, with germline DNA additionally extracted. The sequenced material came from peripheral blood. The receptors stem from a man in his forties or fifties with primary liver carcinoma and hepatitis B virus infection.

Note on this clonotype: One end of the junction does not line up with germline, which may come from a read error. CDR3 sequence reads: CANSLAGVDTDTQYF. The CDR3, as DNA: TGTGCCAACAGTTTAGCGGGGGTTGACACAGATACGCAGTATTTT. The V call is TRBV28, the J call TRBJ2-3; TRBD2 aligns across 9 bases. In germline, CDR1 is MDHEN, CDR2 SYDVKM. The length of the CDR3 is 15 residues.

This clonotype came up a few times. Since a much larger clone is just one base distant, this may be a read error. The CDR3 does not close with the conserved phenylalanine or tryptophan, likely indicating a read error. This chain connects TRBV4-2 to TRBJ2-3; TRBD2 matches 8 bases. The CDR3 sequence is 17 residues long. Germline loops: CDR1 LGHNA, CDR2 YNFKEQ. The junction had 7 bases not matched to a gene; V was cut back by 0 bases and J by 2 bases. DNA for the CDR3: TGTGCCAGCAGCCAAGAGGGAGCGGGAGAAAACACAGATACGCAGTATCTT. Translating it yields CASSQEGAGENTDTQYL.

The rearrangement links TRBV13 to TRBJ2-3; possibly TRBD1 for D (6 bases). The CDR3 extends over 15 amino acids. Trimming took 0 bases from V and 4 from J, leaving 11 bases between them. Germline V gene data show CDR1 as PRHDT and CDR2 as FYEKMQ (reference sequence). CDR3 bases: TGTGCCAGCAGCTTAGGCAGCTGGGGGCCAGATACGCAGTATTTT. Protein product: CASSLGSWGPDTQYF.

In this sample, this clonotype turned up many times. The chain joins TRBV6-5 to TRBJ1-6, with no clear D. Germline values: CDR1 MNHEY, CDR2 SVGAGI. Trimming cost V 5 bases and J 6 bases, with 11 bases left between them. This CDR3 has 14 amino acids. The CDR3 sequence: CASSQRRLNSPLHF. CDR3 bases: TGTGCCAGCAGTCAGCGACGGCTTAATTCACCCCTCCACTTT.

This chain joins TRBV4-2 and TRBJ1-5, with no clear D. The CDR3 extends over 14 amino acids. With 1 base removed from V and 6 bases from J, the gap between germline ends came to 10 bases. CDR1 LGHNA and CDR2 YNFKEQ come from the germline V gene. The CDR3, as DNA: TGTGCCAGCAGCCAAGGACAAACCAGTCAGCCCCAGCATTTT. This encodes CASSQGQTSQPQHF.

V gene TRBV11-1 combines with J gene TRBJ2-2, with TRBD1 as a possible D gene (5 bases). CDR3 size: 18 residues. Trimming stripped 5 bases from V and 4 bases from J, with 23 bases between. Per the germline V gene, CDR1 is SGHAT and CDR2 is FQDESV (reference sequence). The CDR3 DNA reads TGTGCCAGCAGCACCCCCTTCGCGTTGACAAGGGGCACCGGGGAGCTGTTTTTT. This codes for CASSTPFALTRGTGELFF.

This clonotype was detected only a few times. V usage is TRBV29-1 and J usage is TRBJ2-7; TRBD1 matches 9 bases. The CDR3 sequence is 16 residues long. The junction had 10 bases not matched to a gene; V was cut back by 1 base and J by 3 bases. CDR1 SQVTM and CDR2 ANQGSEA come from the germline V gene. The CDR3 is CSVEAPGLDRGYEQYF. CDR3 bases: TGCAGCGTTGAAGCTCCCGGTCTGGACAGGGGCTACGAGCAGTACTTC.

This chain links TRBV5-1 with TRBJ2-1; D unclear. Per the germline V gene, CDR1 is SGHRS and CDR2 is YFSETQ. The V end was cut by 0 bases, the J end by 5 bases, with 12 bases between. The CDR3 runs to 15 residues. The CDR3 DNA reads TGCGCCAGCAGCTTGGAAGGGCGGCAGAACAATGAGCAGTTCTTC. Translation: CASSLEGRQNNEQFF.

Details on this clonotype: An end of the junction does not agree with germline; a read error may underlie this. The chain uses TRBV11-2 and TRBJ2-1, with D possibly called TRBD1 or TRBD2 (5 bases each). The germline V gene has CDR1 SGHAT and CDR2 FQNNGV. This CDR3 has 14 amino acids. The CDR3 protein is CVSSFTGVQWEQFF. CDR3 coding DNA: TGTGTCAGCAGCTTCACAGGAGTACAATGGGAGCAATTCTTC.

DNA for the CDR3: TGTGCCAGCACTTGGACAGCGAATCAAGAGACCCAGTACTTC. It codes for CASTWTANQETQYF. The gene calls are TRBV12-3 or TRBV12-4 and TRBJ2-5; a possible D gene is TRBD1 (6 bases). The CDR3 loop spans 14 amino acids. V was shortened by 7 bases and J by 2 bases, with 14 bases between the two germline ends.

As to this clonotype: The junction does not match germline at one end; this may be a read error. The chain carries TRBV11-2 and TRBJ2-1, with no clear D. Germline assignment: CDR1 SGHAT and CDR2 FQNNGV. CDR3 length: 12 residues. CDR3 sequence (DNA): TGTGCCAGCAGCCAATTTAACAATGGGCAGTTCTTC. Translated: CASSQFNNGQFF.

The chain links TRBV28 to TRBJ1-5; D unclear. Germline-derived CDR1 and CDR2 are MDHEN and SYDVKM. V was shortened by 6 bases and J by 0 bases, with 12 bases between the two germline ends. The CDR3 extends over 15 amino acids. In DNA form, the CDR3 reads TGTGCCAGCAGCTCGGACGGTAATAGCAATCAGCCCCAGCATTTT. This codes for CASSSDGNSNQPQHF.

Of note for this clonotype: A single base separates this from a much larger clone, so it may be a read error. V and J are TRBV6-1 and TRBJ1-6; tentatively, D is TRBD1 (6 bases). This CDR3 is built from 14 residues. With 3 bases removed from V and 7 bases from J, the gap between germline ends came to 10 bases. Germline-derived CDR1 and CDR2 are MNHNS and SASEGT. The CDR3 is CASSEIGGNSPLHF. The CDR3 DNA sequence: TGTGCCAGCAGTGAGATAGGGGGGAATTCACCCCTCCACTTT.

V and J are TRBV6-5 and TRBJ2-6; D remains unclear. Germline values: CDR1 MNHEY, CDR2 SVGAGI. Trimming removed 8 bases from V and 0 bases from J, with 5 bases in between. The CDR3 is 13 amino acids. The CDR3 loop reads CASRASGANVLTF. CDR3 DNA sequence: TGTGCCAGCCGAGCCTCTGGGGCCAACGTCCTGACTTTC.

This clonotype was counted between two and nine times. This chain uses TRBV6-2 or TRBV6-3 with TRBJ2-7, with D uncertain. This CDR3 is 11 amino acids long. Germline assignment: CDR1 MNHEY and CDR2 SVGEGT. V was shortened by 6 bases and J by 1 base, with 4 bases between the two germline ends. The CDR3, as DNA: TGTGCCAGCAGCCCATCCTACGAGCAGTACTTC. This encodes CASSPSYEQYF.

The chain employs TRBV12-3 or TRBV12-4 and TRBJ2-1, with a possible D match to TRBD1 (6 bases). Trimming left V 2 bases short and J 7 bases short, with 15 bases between. This CDR3 has 15 amino acids. CDR3 sequence (DNA): TGTGCCAGCAGTTTAAATAGTGTGAGGGGGAATGAGCAGTTCTTC. Translation: CASSLNSVRGNEQFF.

This clonotype was counted a few times. The V call is TRBV6-5, the J call TRBJ2-7; D gene unclear. Germline V CDR1 and CDR2: MNHEY, SVGAGI. The V and J ends lost 5 bases and 2 bases respectively, with 16 bases between them. CDR3 length equals 15 residues. CDR3 region: CASSPHLQSPYEQYF. DNA of the CDR3: TGTGCCAGCAGTCCACACCTGCAGTCCCCCTACGAGCAGTACTTC.

Comment on this clonotype: One end of the junction fails to match germline, which may point to a read error. V and J are TRBV11-3 and TRBJ2-2, with a weak D call TRBD2 (6 bases). The CDR3 covers 14 residues. CDR1 and CDR2 (germline): SGHNT, YENEEA. The CDR3 nucleotides are TGTGCCAGCAGCTTAAATATGATGGGCGGGGAGCTATTTTTT. Its protein product is CASSLNMMGGELFF.

There are a few counts of this clonotype. The V call is TRBV29-1, the J call TRBJ1-3; D remains ambiguous. The length of the CDR3 is 15 residues. From germline, CDR1 is SQVTM and CDR2 ANQGSEA. V dropped 1 base and J dropped 0 bases, with 10 bases sitting between them. The CDR3, as DNA: TGCAGCGTTGAAGGGACGCCGAGCTCTGGAAACACCATATATTTT. This sequence encodes CSVEGTPSSGNTIYF.

This clonotype showed up just a few times. The rearrangement joins TRBV13 to TRBJ1-3, with D possibly matching TRBD1 (6 bases). The CDR3 is 15 amino acids. CDR1 and CDR2 (germline): PRHDT, FYEKMQ (reference sequence). With 4 bases removed from V and 0 bases from J, the gap between germline ends came to 10 bases. The DNA for the CDR3 is TGTGCCAGCAGCTCCCGGGACACCTCTGGAAACACCATATATTTT. Its protein is CASSSRDTSGNTIYF. The full variable domain, with the rest looked up from reference TRBV13 and TRBJ1-3, is AAGVIQSPRHLIKEKRETATLKCYPIPRHDTVYWYQQGPGQDPQFLISFYEKMQSDKGSIPDRFSAQQFSDYHSELNMSSLELGDSALYFCASSSRDTSGNTIYFGEGSWLTVV.

The genes are TRBV12-3 or TRBV12-4 and TRBJ2-2; D uncertain. The V gene lost 5 bases and the J gene lost 5 bases, with 12 bases spanning the gap. This CDR3 region has 14 residues. The CDR3, as DNA: TGTGCCAGCAGTCCCACCGGTGGGACCGGGGAGCTGTTTTTT. Translation: CASSPTGGTGELFF.